Listed below are T cell receptor beta chains from one sample, sequenced in a study of shared clonotypes between healthy human individuals. Method: immunoSEQ multiplex PCR; TCRdb's copy keeps in-frame clones and lacks some. The sample has 2,500,000 or so clones, roughly 92% seen once; the top ten hold approximately 0.39%. Input material: naive CD4+ T cells from PBMCs. Every receptor here comes from a man aged 18 to 30 in good health. Some clones in this sample may be carry-over from other donors' samples. The CDR3 runs from the conserved cysteine through the conserved F or W. The order of the fields is D gene, J gene, clone size, V gene, CDR3 protein, CDR3 DNA. A D gene is named only where the DNA matches it firmly. The size of a clone is reported for some rows only, either as once, few or many, or as a class for expanded clones.

D gene: TRBD2; J gene: TRBJ2-1; clone size: -; V gene: TRBV9; CDR3 protein: CASSVISGRGNEQFF; CDR3 DNA: TGTGCCAGCAGCGTAATAAGCGGGAGGGGAAATGAGCAGTTCTTC
D gene: -; J gene: TRBJ2-1; clone size: -; V gene: TRBV4-1; CDR3 protein: CASSQLGPYNEQFF; CDR3 DNA: TGCGCCAGCAGCCAACTCGGTCCCTACAATGAGCAGTTCTTC
D gene: -; J gene: TRBJ1-1; clone size: -; V gene: TRBV5-1; CDR3 protein: CASSLVTMNEAFF; CDR3 DNA: TGCGCCAGCAGCTTGGTTACAATGAATGAAGCTTTCTTT
D gene: TRBD2; J gene: TRBJ2-1; clone size: -; V gene: TRBV2; CDR3 protein: CASSESSGRGYEQFF; CDR3 DNA: TGTGCCAGCAGTGAATCTAGCGGGAGGGGTTATGAGCAGTTCTTC
D gene: -; J gene: TRBJ1-1; clone size: -; V gene: TRBV28; CDR3 protein: CASSTGSTEAFF; CDR3 DNA: TGTGCCAGCAGTACAGGATCCACTGAAGCTTTCTTT
D gene: -; J gene: TRBJ2-4; clone size: -; V gene: TRBV28; CDR3 protein: CASSKLAGPEYTNIQYF; CDR3 DNA: TGTGCCAGCAGTAAGCTGGCGGGGCCCGAGTATACAAACATTCAGTACTTC
D gene: -; J gene: TRBJ2-7; clone size: -; V gene: TRBV7-2; CDR3 protein: CASSPPRPPYEQYF; CDR3 DNA: TGTGCCAGCAGCCCCCCGAGGCCGCCATACGAGCAGTACTTC
D gene: -; J gene: TRBJ2-7; clone size: once; V gene: TRBV18; CDR3 protein: CASSREAGPTYEQYF; CDR3 DNA: TGTGCCAGCTCACGTGAAGCGGGTCCCACCTACGAGCAGTACTTC
D gene: -; J gene: TRBJ2-7; clone size: -; V gene: TRBV18; CDR3 protein: CASSPPGSYEQYF; CDR3 DNA: TGTGCCAGCTCACCGCCCGGGTCCTACGAGCAGTACTTC
D gene: TRBD1; J gene: TRBJ2-3; clone size: -; V gene: TRBV11-2; CDR3 protein: CASSQDRGPDTQYF; CDR3 DNA: TGTGCCAGCAGCCAAGACAGGGGGCCAGATACGCAGTATTTT
D gene: -; J gene: TRBJ2-5; clone size: -; V gene: TRBV5-1; CDR3 protein: CASSLDPQETQYF; CDR3 DNA: TGCGCCAGCAGCTTGGATCCCCAAGAGACCCAGTACTTC
D gene: -; J gene: TRBJ2-3; clone size: once; V gene: TRBV19; CDR3 protein: CASSPVWGPSTDTQYF; CDR3 DNA: TGTGCCAGTAGTCCGGTTTGGGGCCCTAGCACAGATACGCAGTATTTT
D gene: TRBD2; J gene: TRBJ2-1; clone size: -; V gene: TRBV5-1; CDR3 protein: CASSSLAGTYNEQFF; CDR3 DNA: TGCGCCAGCAGCTCACTAGCGGGGACCTACAATGAGCAGTTCTTC
D gene: TRBD2; J gene: TRBJ2-3; clone size: -; V gene: TRBV2; CDR3 protein: CASVGLAVTDTQYF; CDR3 DNA: TGTGCCAGCGTCGGACTAGCGGTTACTGATACGCAGTATTTT
D gene: -; J gene: TRBJ2-1; clone size: -; V gene: TRBV27; CDR3 protein: CASSSLPPLYNEQFF; CDR3 DNA: TGTGCCAGCAGTTCACTACCCCCCCTCTACAATGAGCAGTTCTTC
D gene: TRBD2; J gene: TRBJ2-1; clone size: -; V gene: TRBV30; CDR3 protein: CAWRYLTDGLSGSINKNEQFF; CDR3 DNA: TGTGCCTGGAGATATTTAACCGATGGCCTTAGCGGGAGCATTAATAAGAATGAGCAGTTCTTC
D gene: TRBD1; J gene: TRBJ2-3; clone size: -; V gene: TRBV2; CDR3 protein: CASNRGLVGRDTQYF; CDR3 DNA: TGTGCCAGTAACAGGGGATTAGTAGGGCGAGATACGCAGTATTTT
D gene: -; J gene: TRBJ2-2; clone size: -; V gene: TRBV7-3; CDR3 protein: CASSLNRPENTGELFF; CDR3 DNA: TGTGCCAGCAGCTTAAATAGGCCAGAGAACACCGGGGAGCTGTTTTTT
D gene: -; J gene: TRBJ2-3; clone size: -; V gene: TRBV7-2; CDR3 protein: CASSARGTDTQYF; CDR3 DNA: TGTGCCAGCAGCGCGCGGGGCACAGATACGCAGTATTTT
D gene: -; J gene: TRBJ2-7; clone size: -; V gene: TRBV5-1; CDR3 protein: CASSLGSVTLYEQYF; CDR3 DNA: TGCGCCAGCAGCTTGGGGTCGGTCACCCTCTACGAGCAGTACTTC
D gene: TRBD2; J gene: TRBJ2-1; clone size: -; V gene: TRBV5-1; CDR3 protein: CASSSLAGAKGEQFF; CDR3 DNA: TGCGCCAGCAGCTCCCTAGCGGGAGCCAAGGGTGAGCAGTTCTTC
D gene: -; J gene: TRBJ2-7; clone size: -; V gene: TRBV5-1; CDR3 protein: CASSLDPATYEQYF; CDR3 DNA: TGCGCCAGCAGCTTGGATCCAGCTACCTACGAGCAGTACTTC
D gene: -; J gene: TRBJ2-1; clone size: -; V gene: TRBV5-1; CDR3 protein: CASSNDNNEQFF; CDR3 DNA: TGCGCCAGCAGCAATGACAACAATGAGCAGTTCTTC
D gene: -; J gene: TRBJ1-2; clone size: once; V gene: TRBV27; CDR3 protein: CASSSLGELNYGYTF; CDR3 DNA: TGTGCCAGCAGTTCGTTGGGGGAACTAAACTATGGCTACACCTTC
D gene: -; J gene: TRBJ2-5; clone size: -; V gene: TRBV29-1; CDR3 protein: CSVEYVSGSRETQYF; CDR3 DNA: TGCAGCGTTGAATATGTTAGCGGATCCCGAGAGACCCAGTACTTC
D gene: -; J gene: TRBJ2-1; clone size: -; V gene: TRBV11-2; CDR3 protein: CASSQSRELEQFF; CDR3 DNA: TGTGCCAGCAGCCAATCCCGGGAGCTTGAGCAGTTCTTC
D gene: -; J gene: TRBJ2-2; clone size: -; V gene: TRBV27; CDR3 protein: CASREGGTTNTGELFF; CDR3 DNA: TGTGCCAGCAGGGAGGGCGGGACAACGAACACCGGGGAGCTGTTTTTT
D gene: TRBD1; J gene: TRBJ2-3; clone size: -; V gene: TRBV29-1; CDR3 protein: CSVEIRDRGPDTQYF; CDR3 DNA: TGCAGCGTAGAAATCCGGGACAGGGGGCCAGATACGCAGTATTTT
D gene: -; J gene: TRBJ2-3; clone size: once; V gene: TRBV30; CDR3 protein: CASQTPSTDTQYF; CDR3 DNA: TGTGCCTCCCAGACACCTAGCACAGATACGCAGTATTTT
D gene: TRBD2; J gene: TRBJ2-1; clone size: -; V gene: TRBV27; CDR3 protein: CASSLRLAGYNEQFF; CDR3 DNA: TGTGCCAGCAGTTTAAGACTAGCGGGATACAATGAGCAGTTCTTC
D gene: -; J gene: TRBJ1-2; clone size: -; V gene: TRBV6-6; CDR3 protein: CASSLQGIGGYTF; CDR3 DNA: TGTGCCAGCAGTCTACAGGGAATTGGCGGCTACACCTTC
D gene: TRBD2; J gene: TRBJ2-3; clone size: -; V gene: TRBV18; CDR3 protein: CASSPQRDPTDTQYF; CDR3 DNA: TGTGCCAGCTCACCACAGCGGGACCCCACAGATACGCAGTATTTT
D gene: -; J gene: TRBJ2-1; clone size: -; V gene: TRBV7-2; CDR3 protein: CASSPRDGPRQFF; CDR3 DNA: TGTGCCAGCAGCCCCCGGGACGGACCTAGGCAGTTCTTC
D gene: -; J gene: TRBJ1-4; clone size: -; V gene: TRBV9; CDR3 protein: CASSVGQLPTNEKLFF; CDR3 DNA: TGTGCCAGCAGCGTAGGACAGCTCCCCACTAATGAAAAACTGTTTTTT
D gene: TRBD1; J gene: TRBJ2-1; clone size: -; V gene: TRBV28; CDR3 protein: CASSSPGQGTSYNEQFF; CDR3 DNA: TGTGCCAGCAGTTCCCCGGGACAGGGGACCTCCTACAATGAGCAGTTCTTC
D gene: -; J gene: TRBJ2-1; clone size: -; V gene: TRBV27; CDR3 protein: CASSLSVNEQFF; CDR3 DNA: TGTGCCAGCAGTTTATCAGTCAATGAGCAGTTCTTC